The present entry profiles one T cell receptor beta chain with its context. Antigen unknown. This sample was taken from a study of Ad26.COV2.S vaccination and SARS-CoV-2 variants. Study summary: Doses of Ad26.COV2.S were injected into muscle once or twice, 56 days apart. Findings of the study overall: Vaccinated and placebo-treated recipients had similar non-spike TCR breadth. Post-vaccination breadth of spike-specific CD8+ and CD4+ T cell responses was reportedly substantial.

The repertoire was sequenced with immunoSEQ multiplex PCR; TCRdb's copy has only in-frame clones and lacks some. The sample has about 500,000 clones, roughly 87% seen once. Treatment in this sample: around 19 received Ad26.COV2.S at low or high dose, single or two shots; a few received placebo; per-sample allocation not given. The samples were gathered on day 63 after the first injection of vaccine or placebo. Vaccination employed an Ad26 vector expressing the Wuhan-strain SARS-CoV-2 spike. Per germline, CDR1 SEHNR and CDR2 FQNEAQ (reference sequence). This CDR3 has 14 amino acids. V was cut by 4 bases and J by 4 bases, with 10 bases left in between.

This receptor was identified in a person aged 18-60 years who received the Ad26.COV2.S COVID-19 vaccine or a placebo. The sample here was peripheral blood, taken in a trial of Ad26.COV2.S vaccine versus placebo. The chain is built from TRBV7-9 and TRBJ2-2; a weak D match, TRBD1 (6 bases). CDR3 in DNA: TGTGCCAGCAGCTCGGACAGCAGCACCGGGGAGCTGTTTTTT. It specifies CASSSDSSTGELFF.